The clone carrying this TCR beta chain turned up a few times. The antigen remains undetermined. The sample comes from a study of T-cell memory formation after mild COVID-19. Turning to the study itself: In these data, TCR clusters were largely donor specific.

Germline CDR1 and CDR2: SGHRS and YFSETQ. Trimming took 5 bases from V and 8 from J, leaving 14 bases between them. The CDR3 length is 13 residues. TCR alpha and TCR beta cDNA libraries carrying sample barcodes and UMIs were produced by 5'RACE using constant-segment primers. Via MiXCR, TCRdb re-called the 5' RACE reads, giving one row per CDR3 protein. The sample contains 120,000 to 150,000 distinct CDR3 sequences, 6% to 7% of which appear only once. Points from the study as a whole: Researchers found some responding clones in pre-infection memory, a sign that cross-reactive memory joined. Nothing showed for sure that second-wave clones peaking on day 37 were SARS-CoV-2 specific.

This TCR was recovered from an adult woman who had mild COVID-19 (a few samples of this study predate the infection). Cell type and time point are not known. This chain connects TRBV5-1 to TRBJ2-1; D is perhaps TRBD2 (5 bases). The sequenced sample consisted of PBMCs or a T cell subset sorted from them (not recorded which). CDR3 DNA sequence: TGCGCCAGCAGGCCACCTAGCAGCTATGAGCAGTTCTTC. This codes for CASRPPSSYEQFF.